The clone carrying this T cell receptor beta chain has only one observation. Its antigen is unknown. This sample is part of a study of T cell responses to AZD1222 COVID-19 vaccine. Study conclusions and caveats: A mostly white British donor set with more females was recruited, and clonal diversity was possibly underestimated. Receipt of two AZD1222 doses was followed by a rise in Spike-specific TCR breadth and depth. Along spike, vaccine-associated CD4 TCRs were found throughout, with dominance at 160-218 and 743-854.

Germline lookup yields CDR1 ENHRY and CDR2 SYGVKD. This CDR3 is 15 amino acids long. Trimming removed 0 bases at V and 6 bases at J, with 11 bases between. TCRdb's copy holds only in-frame clones and misses some; the assay was immunoSEQ multiplex PCR. Of 180,000 or so clones listed, roughly 94% are singletons. The chain employs TRBV10-3 and TRBJ2-2, with a weak D call TRBD2 (6 bases). This TCR derives from an adult in good health. The sequenced sample was peripheral blood, obtained on day 0 of AZD1222 vaccination. As DNA, the CDR3 is TGTGCCATCAGTGAGTCCTCGCGGGGCGCCGGGGAGCTGTTTTTT. As protein: CAISESSRGAGELFF.